This is a list of T cell receptor beta chains from one sample in a study of blood T cell repertoires in COVID-19. Produced via immunoSEQ multiplex PCR; TCRdb's table is partial and in-frame only. The sample has under 300,000 clones, over 75% seen once. Sequencing was performed on peripheral blood. The source is a human donor in a cohort sampled during active COVID-19. Both conserved end residues are part of each CDR3. Fields, in order: J gene, D gene, V gene, clone size, CDR3 DNA, CDR3 protein. The D gene is left open where the match is weak. For some rows the clone size is stated as once, few or many, or as a class when expanded; others skip it.

TRBJ2-2	TRBD1	TRBV7-2	.	TGTGCCAGCAGCCTGGGACAGGGCAAGCCAACCGGGGAGCTGTTTTTT	CASSLGQGKPTGELFF
TRBJ2-7	TRBD2	TRBV27	.	TGTGCCAGCAGTTTTGGTAGCGGGAGATATAACGAGCAGTACTTC	CASSFGSGRYNEQYF
TRBJ1-1	TRBD1	TRBV28	.	TGTGCCAGCAGTTTCTGGGGACAGGGTCACACTGAAGCTTTCTTT	CASSFWGQGHTEAFF
TRBJ1-2	.	TRBV7-9	.	TGTGCCAGCAGCCCAACACCAAAGACAGGACACTATGGCTACACCTTC	CASSPTPKTGHYGYTF
TRBJ2-5	.	TRBV10-3	.	TGTGCCATCAGTCCGAGGGGGGAGACCCAGTACTTC	CAISPRGETQYF
TRBJ1-6	.	TRBV5-1	once	TGCGCCAGCAGCTACCTTTGGCAGGGGAACAATTCACCCCTCCACTTT	CASSYLWQGNNSPLHF
TRBJ1-5	TRBD1	TRBV18	once	TGTGCCAGCTCACGACAGGGTCCGGGACAGCCCCAGCATTTT	CASSRQGPGQPQHF
TRBJ2-7	.	TRBV6-5	once	TGTGCCAGCAGACACCGGGACTCCGGTGCCTACGAGCAGTACTTC	CASRHRDSGAYEQYF
TRBJ2-4	.	TRBV19	once	TGTGCCAGTAGTACGGGGGTCGAATTGATACGGAACATTCAGTACTTC	CASSTGVELIRNIQYF
TRBJ2-6	TRBD2	TRBV28	.	TGTGCCAGCGGCGGGGGGGGCTCTGGGGCCAACGTCCTGACTTTC	CASGGGGSGANVLTF
TRBJ1-4	.	TRBV14	.	TGTGCCAGCAGAAAAGGGGGAAGCCTTAATGAAAAACTGTTTTTT	CASRKGGSLNEKLFF
TRBJ2-5	TRBD2	TRBV6-5	once	TGTGCCAGCAGCGACTCGGGCGGGAGGCAGACCCAGTACTTC	CASSDSGGRQTQYF
TRBJ2-2	.	TRBV5-4	.	TGTGCCAGCAGCCCCCAATGGGGGGCGAACACCGGGGAGCTGTTTTTT	CASSPQWGANTGELFF
TRBJ1-1	.	TRBV19	once	TGTGCCAGTACCGTTAGACAAAGGGGTTCGAACACTGAAGCTTTCTTT	CASTVRQRGSNTEAFF
TRBJ1-2	.	TRBV10-3	.	TGTGCCATCAGTGATGTAGCTAACTATGGCTACACCTTC	CAISDVANYGYTF
TRBJ1-2	.	TRBV3-1/TRBV3-2	once	TGTGCCAGCAGCCCGACCAAGGGGGCTAACTATGGCTACACCTTC	CASSPTKGANYGYTF
TRBJ1-1	.	TRBV19	.	TGTGCCAGTAGTGTGGGGACACAGGTTCCTGAAGCTTTCTTT	CASSVGTQVPEAFF
TRBJ2-2	.	TRBV11-2	once	TGTGCCAGCAGCTTAGGTCTAGCAGAGAGGCGCACCGGGGAGCTGTTTTTT	CASSLGLAERRTGELFF
TRBJ2-6	.	TRBV11-2	.	TGTGCCAGCAGCCGAGCAGGGTCCGGGGCCAACGTCCTGACTTTC	CASSRAGSGANVLTF
TRBJ2-5	TRBD1	TRBV2	few	TGTGCCAGCAGTTGGGGGACAGGCCCTGAGACCCAGTACTTC	CASSWGTGPETQYF
TRBJ1-1	.	TRBV6-5	once	TGTGCCAGCAGTTACTCGAACCGGGGTACCACTGAAGCTTTCTTT	CASSYSNRGTTEAFF
TRBJ1-2	TRBD1	TRBV6-2/TRBV6-3	.	TGTGCCAGCAGTCCCCCGGACAGGGCTGGCTACACCTTC	CASSPPDRAGYTF
TRBJ2-7	.	TRBV28	.	TGTGCCAGCAGTTTATTATACGAGCAGTACTTC	CASSLLYEQYF
TRBJ2-2	TRBD1	TRBV5-4	.	TGTGCCACCGACAGGGGGACGAACACCGGGGAGCTGTTTTTT	CATDRGTNTGELFF
TRBJ2-1	TRBD1	TRBV18	.	TGTGCCAGCTCACTGACAGGGAATGAGCAGTTCTTC	CASSLTGNEQFF
TRBJ2-2	TRBD2	TRBV18	.	TGTGCCAGCTCACCGTTCGCGGGAGGGAACACCGGGGAGCTGTTTTTT	CASSPFAGGNTGELFF
TRBJ1-1	TRBD1	TRBV5-1	.	TGCGCCAGCAGCCCCCTGCCGACAGGGAGGAACACTGAAGCTTTCTTT	CASSPLPTGRNTEAFF
TRBJ1-1	.	TRBV7-2	once	TGTGCCAGCAGCTCTCAGGGTAACACTGAAGCTTTCTTT	CASSSQGNTEAFF
TRBJ1-1	.	TRBV27	few	TGTGCCAGCAGTTCCAGAAACACTGAAGCTTTCTTT	CASSSRNTEAFF
TRBJ2-1	TRBD2	TRBV6-2/TRBV6-3	once	TGTGCCAGCAGCGAACTCGGACTAGCGGGACCGTACAATGAGCAGTTCTTC	CASSELGLAGPYNEQFF
TRBJ1-5	.	TRBV7-9	.	TGTGCCAGCAGCCGCGGGATGGCACTAGATAGCAATCAGCCCCAGCATTTT	CASSRGMALDSNQPQHF
TRBJ1-3	TRBD1	TRBV9	.	TGTGCCAGCAGCGCGACAGGGATCGGGTCCGGGTCCGGAAACACCATATATTTT	CASSATGIGSGSGNTIYF
TRBJ1-2	.	TRBV3-1/TRBV3-2	.	TGTGCCAGCAGCCTCAGTATATTTGGCTACACCTTC	CASSLSIFGYTF
TRBJ1-2	TRBD1	TRBV10-3	once	TGTGCCATCAGTAAGGGACAGGGCTATGGCTACACCTTC	CAISKGQGYGYTF
TRBJ2-1	TRBD2	TRBV3-1/TRBV3-2	.	TGTGCCAGCAGCCAAGAAGGGGCTAGCGGGAGTGGTGAGCAGTTCTTC	CASSQEGASGSGEQFF
TRBJ2-5	TRBD1	TRBV14	.	TGTGCCAGCGGGGTGGACAGGGGGCACCTCGAGGGTTTGGAGACCCAGTACTTC	CASGVDRGHLEGLETQYF
TRBJ1-1	.	TRBV5-1	.	TGCGCCAGCAGCACCGGACAGCTAACAAACACTGAAGCTTTCTTT	CASSTGQLTNTEAFF
TRBJ2-3	.	TRBV24-1	.	TGTGCCACCAGTGATCACCGGGAGCCCACAGATACGCAGTATTTT	CATSDHREPTDTQYF
TRBJ2-3	.	TRBV9	.	TGTGCCAGCAGCGCCGGACTATTGCCAGATACGCAGTATTTT	CASSAGLLPDTQYF
TRBJ2-7	.	TRBV7-2	.	TGTGCCAGCAGCTTAGCGCCAGGATACGAGCAGTACTTC	CASSLAPGYEQYF
TRBJ1-1	.	TRBV7-2	.	TGTGCCAGCAGCTTAGTGGTGGGGTATGGCGCCTCGGGGGACACTGAAGCTTTCTTT	CASSLVVGYGASGDTEAFF
TRBJ1-5	.	TRBV27	.	TGTGCCAGCAGGGCCACCTTCAATCAGCCCCAGCATTTT	CASRATFNQPQHF
TRBJ2-1	TRBD2	TRBV5-4	.	TGTGCCAGCAGCCTAGGGAGCGGGACCGCTCGGGAGCAGTTCTTC	CASSLGSGTAREQFF
TRBJ2-7	.	TRBV28	.	TGTGCCAGCAGTTTGCGAGGGCCTTCCTACGAGCAGTACTTC	CASSLRGPSYEQYF
TRBJ2-3	TRBD2	TRBV5-1	.	TGCGCCAGCAGCTCCTGGGGAGCGGGATTGGAGGCAGATACGCAGTATTTT	CASSSWGAGLEADTQYF
TRBJ2-3	TRBD2	TRBV19	.	TGTGCCAGCCCTGATAGCGGGAGCGGGGATACGCAGTATTTT	CASPDSGSGDTQYF
TRBJ2-1	.	TRBV9	.	TGTGCCAGCAGCGTAGGACTAGTTAGGAATGAGCAGTTCTTC	CASSVGLVRNEQFF
TRBJ2-2	.	TRBV12-2	.	TGTGCAAGTCGCTTTTACGTCCCCATACCCGGGATAGCCACCGGGGAGCTGTTTTTT	CASRFYVPIPGIATGELFF